Each of the 19 T cell receptor beta chains below was sequenced from the same sample in a study of sequential checkpoint blockade in melanoma. Treatment meaning: randomized to nivolumab then ipilimumab (arm A) or the reverse (arm B). Repertoires were generated with immunoSEQ multiplex PCR, while TCRdb's copy carries only in-frame clones and drops some. The sample comprises thousands of clones, about 75% of which are singletons, and under 20% rests with the top ten. The sample in question was CD8+ T cells sorted from blood (inferred from file names), obtained from a patient given nivolumab and ipilimumab in sequence. Receptors originate from a human donor with melanoma.

The genes are TRBV19 and TRBJ2-1; the match to TRBD2 covers 7 bases. The CDR3 has 16 residues. The V gene end was trimmed by 5 bases and the J gene end by 6 bases; junction bases not matched to a gene: 13. Germline V gene sequence: CDR1 LNHDA, CDR2 SQIVND (reference sequence). The CDR3 DNA reads as TGTGCCAGTAGTCCGGGACTACCAGAATTAGGCAATGAGCAGTTCTTC. Residues: CASSPGLPELGNEQFF.

This chain joins TRBV4-2 and TRBJ2-7, with D unresolved. V dropped 0 bases and J dropped 4 bases, with 13 bases sitting between them. CDR3 length equals 15 residues. Germline values: CDR1 LGHNA, CDR2 YNFKEQ. The CDR3 DNA reads TGTGCCAGCAGCCAAGATCTTGGTAGCCGTTACGAGCAGTACTTC. It codes for CASSQDLGSRYEQYF.

The V and J genes are TRBV21-1 and TRBJ1-2. TRBV21-1 is tagged as a pseudogene. This CDR3 spans 11 amino acids. The CDR3 sequence is CAILVRFGYTF. The CDR3 nucleotides read TGTGCCATACTAGTACGGTTTGGCTACACCTTC.

The chain joins TRBV29-1 to TRBJ1-1; perhaps TRBD1 as D (6 bases). Germline assignment: CDR1 SQVTM and CDR2 ANQGSEA. The V gene lost 6 bases and the J gene lost 0 bases, with 11 bases spanning the gap. The CDR3 spans 13 residues. CDR3 region: CSVTGTMNTEAFF. The CDR3 nucleotides read TGCAGCGTAACCGGGACAATGAACACTGAAGCTTTCTTT.

The genes are TRBV5-6 and TRBJ1-6; a weak D match, TRBD1 (6 bases). This CDR3 region has 18 residues. CDR1 is SGHDT, CDR2 YYEEEE, per germline. V was cut by 5 bases and J by 2 bases, with 20 bases left in between. CDR3: CASSDTWKGGPYNSPLHF. CDR3 sequence (DNA): TGTGCCAGCAGTGATACATGGAAAGGGGGTCCCTATAATTCACCCCTCCACTTT.

V is TRBV6-6 and J is TRBJ1-2, with 7 bases identical to TRBD1. Unmatched junction bases numbered 8, after V lost 5 bases and J lost 8 bases. Germline assignment: CDR1 MNHNY and CDR2 SVGAGI (reference sequence). The CDR3 has 13 residues. The CDR3 DNA reads as TGTGCCAGCAGTAGCCCACAGGGGCAGGGCTACACCTTC. As protein: CASSSPQGQGYTF.

Only a few counts were recorded for this clone. The chain joins TRBV19 to TRBJ1-2; TRBD1 matches at 8 bases. Germline V gene lookup returns CDR1 LNHDA and CDR2 SQIVND (reference sequence). CDR3 length equals 13 residues. V lost 5 bases, J lost 8 bases, and 7 bases stayed unmatched. The CDR3 is CASSLRTGSGYTF. The CDR3 DNA reads TGTGCCAGTAGTCTCCGGACAGGGTCGGGCTACACCTTC.

The gene calls are TRBV6-5 and TRBJ2-7; weak D call: TRBD2 (5 bases). CDR1 MNHEY and CDR2 SVGAGI come from the germline V gene. The ends were cut back, 4 bases at V and 3 bases at J, with 13 bases in the middle. This CDR3 has 14 residues. This CDR3 reads CASSLAGGNYEQYF. In nucleotides, the CDR3 is TGTGCCAGCAGTTTGGCAGGAGGAAACTACGAGCAGTACTTC.

The gene calls are TRBV9 and TRBJ1-1, with 8 bases identical to TRBD1. The J segment lost 2 bases and the V segment lost 6 bases, leaving 3 bases of the junction unmatched. This CDR3 contains 13 residues. Germline CDR1 is SGDLS and CDR2 is YYNGEE. DNA for the CDR3: TGTGCCAGCAACAGGGGGGAAAACACTGAAGCTTTCTTT. It codes for CASNRGENTEAFF.

The chain is built from TRBV21-1 and TRBJ1-1. TRBV21-1 is a listed pseudogene. The CDR3 is made up of 13 amino acids. The CDR3 loop reads CASGTRGGLEAFF. The CDR3 DNA follows: TGTGCCAGCGGCACGAGGGGGGGCCTTGAAGCTTTCTTT.

The gene calls are TRBV28 and TRBJ1-4; 7 bases match TRBD1. CDR3 length: 18 residues. With 4 bases clipped from V and 3 bases from J, the junction kept 14 bases outside the gene matches. The germline gives CDR1 MDHEN, CDR2 SYDVKM. The CDR3 is CASSWRTGRLPSNEKLFF. The CDR3, as DNA: TGTGCCAGCAGTTGGCGGACAGGCCGCCTCCCGTCTAATGAAAAACTGTTTTTT.

The V call is TRBV28, the J call TRBJ1-1; D may be TRBD1 (6 bases). Germline V lookup: CDR1 MDHEN, CDR2 SYDVKM. There are 16 residues in the CDR3. Trimming removed 6 bases at V and 1 base at J, with 18 bases between. The CDR3 bases are TGTGCCAGCAGCCCCAGGGGTCGTTATAGGAACACTGAAGCTTTCTTT. It yields the protein CASSPRGRYRNTEAFF.

The gene calls are TRBV10-3 and TRBJ2-7; D call uncertain. Germline CDR1 reads ENHRY; CDR2 reads SYGVKD. Trimming shortened V by 0 bases and J by 0 bases, and 6 bases separated the two germline ends. CDR3 length equals 14 residues. The CDR3 DNA sequence: TGTGCCATCAGTGAGTCGGAGAGCTCCTACGAGCAGTACTTC. This encodes CAISESESSYEQYF.

This rearrangement joins TRBV7-6 to TRBJ1-1; 7 bases are a match to TRBD1. The CDR3 is 15 residues long. The V gene's germline CDR1 is SGHVS and CDR2 FNYEAQ. J gave up 1 base and V 5 bases, and 7 bases lay outside the gene matches. Here the CDR3 DNA reads TGTGCCAGCAGCGCCGGGACAGCCGGGAACACTGAAGCTTTCTTT. Its translation: CASSAGTAGNTEAFF.

The chain carries TRBV7-2 and TRBJ1-3; 7 bases align to TRBD1. The CDR3 loop spans 16 amino acids. Trimming took 5 bases from V and 0 from J; bases not matched to a gene: 7. Germline CDR1 and CDR2: SGHTA and FQGNSA. The CDR3 DNA is TGTGCCAGCAGCGTCCCGGGACAGCTCTCTGGAAACACCATATATTTT. It codes for CASSVPGQLSGNTIYF.

J is TRBJ2-5 and V is TRBV28, with TRBD1 as a possible D gene (6 bases). Deletions cut 6 bases from V and 0 bases from J, with 11 bases between. The CDR3 covers 14 residues. CDR1 and CDR2 (germline): MDHEN, SYDVKM. CDR3 DNA sequence: TGTGCCAGCAGGTACAGGGCGTACCAAGAGACCCAGTACTTC. Protein: CASRYRAYQETQYF.

This rearrangement joins TRBV5-4 to TRBJ2-3; TRBD2 aligns across 10 bases. The CDR3 is made up of 13 amino acids. Losses at the gene ends were 9 bases for V and 4 bases for J; bases not matched to a gene: 5. CDR1 is SGHNT and CDR2 is YYREEE in the germline V gene (reference sequence). The CDR3 coding sequence is TGTGCCACCCTAGCGGGAGAATCAGATACGCAGTATTTT. It codes for CATLAGESDTQYF. The full variable domain, with the rest looked up from reference TRBV5-4 and TRBJ2-3, is ETGVTQSPTHLIKTRGQQVTLRCSSQSGHNTVSWYQQALGQGPQFIFQYYREEENGRGNFPPRFSGLQFPNYSSELNVNALELDDSALYLCATLAGESDTQYFGPGTRLTVL.

The rearrangement uses TRBV19 and TRBJ1-5, with 9 bases that match TRBD1. The CDR3 totals 16 residues. After removal of 0 bases from V and 6 bases from J, the junction contained 6 bases not matched to a gene. In germline, CDR1 is LNHDA, CDR2 SQIVND (reference sequence). The CDR3 loop reads CASSIDEGTGSQPQHF. In nucleotides, the CDR3 is TGTGCCAGTAGTATAGATGAGGGGACAGGGAGTCAGCCCCAGCATTTT.

The chain joins TRBV30 to TRBJ2-7; maybe TRBD2 (6 bases). Trimming shortened V by 4 bases and J by 1 base, and 11 bases separated the two germline ends. The germline V gene encodes CDR1 GTSNPN and CDR2 SVGIG (reference sequence). The CDR3 sequence is 13 residues long. CDR3 in amino acids: CAWTSVTSYEQYF. The CDR3 region has the DNA TGTGCCTGGACTAGCGTAACGTCCTACGAGCAGTACTTC.